This TCR beta chain was recovered during a study of CD8 T cells in Susac syndrome. cDNA came from around 0.54 to 1 ug RNA primed by random hexamers. Each CDR3 protein is one row after TCRdb ran MiXCR on the immunoSEQ multiplex PCR reads. Of 100,000 to 150,000 distinct CDR3 sequences in the sample, around 96% were seen once. The CDR3 loop spans 13 amino acids. V lost 4 bases and J 3 bases, leaving 9 bases between the germline ends. Germline V gene sequence: CDR1 SGHVS, CDR2 FNYEAQ. This TCR was recovered from a human donor with Susac syndrome. The sequencing sample was made of CD8+ T cells from PBMCs. V usage is TRBV7-6 and J usage is TRBJ1-2; no firm D call. DNA for the CDR3: TGTGCCAGCAGCTCAGTAGGGTACTATGGCTACACCTTC. This sequence encodes CASSSVGYYGYTF.